This record looks at one T cell receptor beta chain sequence and its context. Its antigen is unidentified. These data originate in a study of memory CD4+ T cells and cytomegalovirus serostatus. Study-level results: Median bootstrapped AUC for CMV status was about 0.95 originally, about 0.9 US-trained. The CMV-associated TCR signature appears largely within the CD4+ memory repertoire. CD4+ memory repertoires contained about two fifths of the 164 reported CMV TCRbeta sequences.

Germline CDR1 and CDR2: KGHSH and LQKENI. Trimming stripped 3 bases from V and 1 base from J, with 21 bases between. CDR3 length: 18 amino acids. Here immunoSEQ multiplex PCR was the method, and the copy in TCRdb shows in-frame clones only, minus some. The repertoire includes 75,000 to 90,000 clones, more than 70% of them detected once, and around 0.77% sits in the top ten. The sort gate was single viable CD3+CD4+CD8-CD45RO+ cells for memory CD4+ T cells. Total CD4+ T cells were enriched by CD4 positive selection. Sequenced: memory CD4+ T cells from blood. The V and J genes are TRBV18 and TRBJ1-1; D might be TRBD1 (6 bases). This clonotype originated in an adult in good health and CMV-seronegative. In nucleotides, the CDR3 is TGTGCCAGCTCACCTGCCAGGGGTCGCAGGGGCAAGAACACTGAAGCTTTCTTT. Protein sequence: CASSPARGRRGKNTEAFF. Filled out from reference TRBV18 and TRBJ1-1, the complete variable domain reads NAGVMQNPRHLVRRRGQEARLRCSPMKGHSHVYWYRQLPEEGLKFMVYLQKENIIDESGMPKERFSAEFPKEGPSILRIQQVVRGDSAAYFCASSPARGRRGKNTEAFFGQGTRLTVV.